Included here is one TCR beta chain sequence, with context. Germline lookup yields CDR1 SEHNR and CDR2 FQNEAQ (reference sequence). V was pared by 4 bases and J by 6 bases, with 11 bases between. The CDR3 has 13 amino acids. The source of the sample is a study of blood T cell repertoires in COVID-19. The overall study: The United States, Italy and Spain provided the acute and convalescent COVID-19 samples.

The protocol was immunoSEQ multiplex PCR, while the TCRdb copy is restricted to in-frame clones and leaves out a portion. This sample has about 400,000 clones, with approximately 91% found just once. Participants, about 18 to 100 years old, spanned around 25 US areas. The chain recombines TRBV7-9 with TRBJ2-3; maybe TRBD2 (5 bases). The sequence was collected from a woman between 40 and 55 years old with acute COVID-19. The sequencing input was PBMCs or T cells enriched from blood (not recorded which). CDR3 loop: CASSWAPGDTQYF. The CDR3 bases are TGTGCCAGCAGCTGGGCACCGGGGGATACGCAGTATTTT.